This T cell receptor (beta chain) derives from a study of T-cell memory formation after mild COVID-19. Points on this clonotype: Its target is unknown.

TCRdb re-derived calls from the 5' RACE reads in MiXCR, one entry per CDR3 protein. The table has roughly 350,000 distinct CDR3 sequences, 25% to 30% seen once. V lost 0 bases and J lost 9, with 9 bases in between. Germline CDR1 GTSNPN, CDR2 SVGIG (reference sequence). This CDR3 comprises 12 residues. Findings and limits, study-wide: The authors left the SARS-CoV-2 specificity of second-wave clones peaking on day 37 unconfirmed.

Input material: PBMCs or a T cell subset sorted from them (not recorded which). This rearrangement joins TRBV30 to TRBJ2-1; tentatively, D is TRBD2 (6 bases). The sequence was collected from an adult woman who had mild COVID-19 (a few samples of this study predate the infection). Cell type and time point are not known. The CDR3 reads CAWSVQAGEQFF. The CDR3, as DNA: TGTGCCTGGAGTGTACAAGCGGGTGAGCAGTTCTTC.